This TCR beta chain was found in a study of blood T cell repertoires in COVID-19. Whole-study context: Samples of COVID-19 (acute and convalescent) were obtained from the United States, Italy and Spain.

Generated by immunoSEQ multiplex PCR, the TCRdb table keeps only in-frame clones and is missing some. The data show 100,000 to 150,000 clones, approximately 83% seen once. Trimming took 6 bases from V and 6 from J, leaving 12 bases between them. The CDR3 loop spans 13 amino acids. In this sample, this clone turned up once. The receptor comes from a man aged 60-69 years with acute or convalescent COVID-19. The chain uses TRBV12-3 or TRBV12-4 and TRBJ2-1; TRBD2 might be the D (5 bases). The sample comprised peripheral blood. The CDR3 sequence: CASRQEEANEQFF. CDR3 in DNA: TGTGCCAGCAGGCAGGAGGAAGCCAATGAGCAGTTCTTC.